This TCR beta chain was identified in a study of cytotoxic CD8 clonotypes in ibrutinib-treated CLL. Study-wide context: Once treatment had gone on for a median of around eleven months, range 6 to 36, response samples were drawn.

This CDR3 spans 15 amino acids. Germline V gene lookup returns CDR1 SGHTA and CDR2 FQGTGA. Trimming pared 5 bases from V and 2 bases from J, leaving 15 bases between. This clone was detected a few times. Antigen specificity is unknown. TCRdb's table, derived via immunoSEQ multiplex PCR, lists solely in-frame clones and lacks some. The sample has some 170,000 clones; roughly 88% are singletons. The study's findings and limits: While tracking circulating CD8+ T-cell counts, baseline clonality exceeded that of age-matched healthy donors.

J is TRBJ1-1 and V is TRBV7-3; tentative D call: TRBD1 (5 bases). Here the sequenced sample was PBMCs, taken at disease progression, from a patient treated with ibrutinib. This sequence was found in a human donor with chronic lymphocytic leukemia. The CDR3 spells CASSVRGGINTEAFF. In DNA form, the CDR3 reads TGTGCCAGCAGCGTTAGGGGAGGCATCAACACTGAAGCTTTCTTT. Looking up the rest from reference TRBV7-3 and TRBJ1-1 gives the full variable domain: GAGVSQTPSNKVTEKGKYVELRCDPISGHTALYWYRQSLGQGPEFLIYFQGTGAADDSGLPNDRFFAVRPEGSVSTLKIQRTERGDSAVYLCASSVRGGINTEAFFGQGTRLTVV.